Below are 14 T cell receptor beta chains sequenced from a single sample in a study of T cell changes during pregnancy in multiple sclerosis. The repertoire was sequenced with immunoSEQ multiplex PCR; TCRdb's copy has only in-frame clones and lacks some. The repertoire holds some 59,000 clones, with roughly nine tenths as singletons. The sample was peripheral blood, taken in the first trimester of pregnancy. These TCRs come from a female donor with multiple sclerosis, enrolled in a pregnancy study.

This rearrangement joins TRBV7-3 to TRBJ2-2, with 9 bases aligning to TRBD1. In germline, CDR1 is SGHTA, CDR2 FQGTGA. The CDR3 loop spans 15 amino acids. V shed 2 bases and J 4 bases; nucleotides not matched to a gene: 2. The CDR3 reads CASSLWDRATGELFF. DNA of the CDR3: TGTGCCAGCAGCTTATGGGACAGGGCCACCGGGGAGCTGTTTTTT.

The J gene is TRBJ2-7, the V gene TRBV6-5; tentatively, D is TRBD1 (6 bases). Germline CDR1 reads MNHEY; CDR2 reads SVGAGI. V lost 3 bases and J lost 4, with 13 bases in between. The CDR3 sequence is 14 residues long. The CDR3 nucleotides are TGTGCCAGCAGTTATCATGCTGGGACATACGAGCAGTACTTC. Translation: CASSYHAGTYEQYF.

The chain employs TRBV19 and TRBJ1-2, with D tentatively TRBD1 (5 bases). V was pared by 2 bases and J by 8 bases, with 15 bases between. Germline values: CDR1 LNHDA, CDR2 SQIVND (reference sequence). The CDR3 consists of 14 residues. The DNA for the CDR3 is TGTGCCAGTAGTATACGAGCAGGGATAAAGGGCTACACCTTC. This gives the protein CASSIRAGIKGYTF.

This clone came up once. This chain joins TRBV7-2 and TRBJ2-2; weak D call: TRBD1 (5 bases). Between the trimmed V and J ends, which lost 6 bases and 7 bases, there was a span of 12 bases. The CDR3 is 13 amino acids. The germline V gene encodes CDR1 SGHTA and CDR2 FQGNSA. DNA for the CDR3: TGTGCCAGCAGAAAACAGGTTTACGGGGAGCTGTTTTTT. Residues: CASRKQVYGELFF.

The chain carries TRBV5-1 and TRBJ2-5; 16 bases match TRBD2. In germline, CDR1 is SGHRS, CDR2 YFSETQ. This CDR3 has 16 residues. The V and J ends lost 4 bases and 5 bases, in that order; junction bases with no gene match: 5. The CDR3 coding sequence is TGCGCCAGCAGCAGGGGACTAGCGGGGGGGCAGGAGACCCAGTACTTC. It specifies CASSRGLAGGQETQYF.

This chain links TRBV9 with TRBJ1-2; maybe TRBD1 (5 bases). From germline, CDR1 is SGDLS and CDR2 YYNGEE. The CDR3 extends over 14 amino acids. The V and J ends lost 0 bases and 7 bases respectively, with 13 bases between them. The CDR3 nucleotides are TGTGCCAGCAGCGTAGCTCCTTCGGGGGGTGGCTACACCTTC. As protein: CASSVAPSGGGYTF.

The genes are TRBV25-1 and TRBJ2-1; the match to TRBD2 covers 8 bases. V shed 7 bases and J 9 bases; nucleotides not matched to a gene: 5. Germline CDR1 reads MGHDK; CDR2 reads SYGVNS. The CDR3 contains 12 residues. The CDR3 spells CASIGLAPEQFF. In nucleotides, the CDR3 is TGTGCCAGCATAGGACTAGCTCCTGAGCAGTTCTTC.

The rearrangement joins TRBV19 to TRBJ2-2; possibly TRBD1 for D (6 bases). Deletions cut 7 bases from V and 5 bases from J, with 14 bases between. Germline values: CDR1 LNHDA, CDR2 SQIVND (reference sequence). The CDR3 runs to 14 residues. CDR3 nucleotide sequence: TGTGCCAGTAAGGCAGGGGCGGAGACCGGGGAGCTGTTTTTT. This gives the protein CASKAGAETGELFF. Using reference TRBV19 and TRBJ2-2 for the parts outside the CDR3, the full variable domain is DGGITQSPKYLFRKEGQNVTLSCEQNLNHDAMYWYRQDPGQGLRLIYYSQIVNDFQKGDIAEGYSVSREKKESFPLTVTSAQKNPTAFYLCASKAGAETGELFFGEGSRLTVL.

The V and J genes are TRBV7-9 and TRBJ1-1; D not resolved. V was pared by 1 base and J by 3 bases, with 12 bases between. Germline assignment: CDR1 SEHNR and CDR2 FQNEAQ (reference sequence). The length of the CDR3 is 15 residues. CDR3 sequence: CASSLGATGYTEAFF. The CDR3 coding sequence is TGTGCCAGCAGCTTAGGCGCTACGGGGTACACTGAAGCTTTCTTT. The whole variable domain, remainder taken from reference TRBV7-9 and TRBJ1-1, is DTGVSQNPRHKITKRGQNVTFRCDPISEHNRLYWYRQTLGQGPEFLTYFQNEAQLEKSRLLSDRFSAERPKGSFSTLEIQRTEQGDSAMYLCASSLGATGYTEAFFGQGTRLTVV.

The rearrangement joins TRBV5-4 to TRBJ2-6, with TRBD1 as a possible D gene (6 bases). This CDR3 region has 18 residues. Germline V CDR1 and CDR2: SGHNT, YYREEE (reference sequence). With 3 bases removed from V and 0 bases from J, the gap between germline ends came to 16 bases. The CDR3 sequence is CASSWIQGSHSGANVLTF. CDR3 DNA sequence: TGTGCCAGCAGCTGGATACAGGGTAGCCACTCTGGGGCCAACGTCCTGACTTTC.

The gene calls are TRBV30 and TRBJ1-6, with TRBD1 as a possible D gene (5 bases). The CDR3 contains 15 residues. V was shortened by 0 bases and J by 8 bases, with 14 bases between the two germline ends. Looked up from germline, CDR1 is GTSNPN and CDR2 is SVGIG (reference sequence). The CDR3 is CAWSVKGRIDSPLHF. CDR3 nucleotides: TGTGCCTGGAGTGTTAAGGGGCGCATAGATTCACCCCTCCACTTT.

Comments on this clone: This CDR3 fails to terminate in the conserved phenylalanine or tryptophan, so it likely reflects a read error. Because the CDR3's place on the DNA is in doubt, the DNA is left out and the CDR3 is given as listed by TCRdb. The gene calls are TRBV27 and TRBJ1-2; the DNA was not used to check the table's D call, TRBD1. Per the germline V gene, CDR1 is MNHEY and CDR2 is SMNVEV (reference sequence). The CDR3 adds up to 11 amino acids, both ends counted. CDR3 amino acids: CASSLGHTVAL.

The rearrangement joins TRBV7-9 to TRBJ2-1; D is ambiguous. The CDR3 has 12 amino acids. In germline, CDR1 is SEHNR, CDR2 FQNEAQ (reference sequence). Trimming stripped 4 bases from V and 9 bases from J, with 10 bases between. The CDR3 nucleotides read TGTGCCAGCAGCTCCCTAGAGGTTGAGCAGTTCTTC. Encoded protein: CASSSLEVEQFF.

The chain joins TRBV27 to TRBJ2-2; tentatively, D is TRBD1 (6 bases). Germline V gene lookup returns CDR1 MNHEY and CDR2 SMNVEV (reference sequence). V lost 6 bases, J lost 3 bases, and 23 bases lay in between. The CDR3 is 18 amino acids. The CDR3 reads CASRGAGNSAGDTGELFF. The CDR3 DNA reads as TGTGCCAGCAGAGGTGCAGGGAATTCTGCAGGGGACACCGGGGAGCTGTTTTTT.